The clone carrying this T cell receptor beta chain is a singleton in its sample. The data are from a study of blood T cell repertoires in COVID-19. Assay used: immunoSEQ multiplex PCR; TCRdb lists only in-frame clones, some missing. The table has approximately 200,000 clones, roughly 85% seen once. This CDR3 comprises 17 residues. Germline trimming cut 0 bases from V and 0 bases from J; bases unmatched to any gene: 5. Looked up from germline, CDR1 is MNHNS and CDR2 is SASEGT. This chain joins TRBV6-1 and TRBJ1-2; 9 positions match TRBD1. The material sequenced was PBMCs or T cells enriched from blood (not recorded which). This sequence was found in a man in his forties or fifties who had recovered from COVID-19. The CDR3 reads CASSEAGGTGTNYGYTF. The CDR3 nucleotides are TGTGCCAGCAGTGAAGCCGGGGGGACAGGGACTAACTATGGCTACACCTTC.